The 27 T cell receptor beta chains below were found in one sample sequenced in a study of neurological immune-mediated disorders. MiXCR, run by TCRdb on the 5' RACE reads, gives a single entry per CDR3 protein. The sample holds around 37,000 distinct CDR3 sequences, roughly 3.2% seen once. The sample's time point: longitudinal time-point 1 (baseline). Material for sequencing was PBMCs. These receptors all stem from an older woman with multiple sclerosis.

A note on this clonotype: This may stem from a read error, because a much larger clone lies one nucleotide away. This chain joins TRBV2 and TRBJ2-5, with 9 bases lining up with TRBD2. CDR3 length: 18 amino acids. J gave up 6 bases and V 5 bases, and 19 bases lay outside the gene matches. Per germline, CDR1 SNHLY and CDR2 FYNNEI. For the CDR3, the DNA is TGTGCCAGCAGTTCCACCCGGATAGGGACTAGCTGGGTGAAGACCCAGTACTTC. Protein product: CASSSTRIGTSWVKTQYF. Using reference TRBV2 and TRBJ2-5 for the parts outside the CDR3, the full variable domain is EPEVTQTPSHQVTQMGQEVILRCVPISNHLYFYWYRQILGQKVEFLVSFYNNEISEKSEIFDDQFSVERPDGSNFTLKIRSTKLEDSAMYFCASSSTRIGTSWVKTQYFGPGTRLLVL.

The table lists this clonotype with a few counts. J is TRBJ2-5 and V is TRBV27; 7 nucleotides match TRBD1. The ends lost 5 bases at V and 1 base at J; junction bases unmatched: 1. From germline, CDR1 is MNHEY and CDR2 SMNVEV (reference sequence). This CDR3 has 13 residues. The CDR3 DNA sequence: TGTGCCAGCAGTGGGACAGTCCAAGAGACCCAGTACTTC. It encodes CASSGTVQETQYF.

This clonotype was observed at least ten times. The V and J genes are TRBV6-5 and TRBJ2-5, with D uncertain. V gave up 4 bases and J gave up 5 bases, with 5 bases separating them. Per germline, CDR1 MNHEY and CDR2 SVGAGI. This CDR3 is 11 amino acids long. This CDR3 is CASSFSETQYF. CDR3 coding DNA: TGTGCCAGCAGTTTCTCCGAGACCCAGTACTTC.

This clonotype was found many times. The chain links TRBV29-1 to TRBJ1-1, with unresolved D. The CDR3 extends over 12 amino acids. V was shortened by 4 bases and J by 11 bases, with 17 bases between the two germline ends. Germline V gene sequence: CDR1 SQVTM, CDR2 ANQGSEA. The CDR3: CSVGLLKGEAFF. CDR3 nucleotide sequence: TGCAGCGTTGGGTTGTTAAAGGGCGAGGCTTTCTTT.

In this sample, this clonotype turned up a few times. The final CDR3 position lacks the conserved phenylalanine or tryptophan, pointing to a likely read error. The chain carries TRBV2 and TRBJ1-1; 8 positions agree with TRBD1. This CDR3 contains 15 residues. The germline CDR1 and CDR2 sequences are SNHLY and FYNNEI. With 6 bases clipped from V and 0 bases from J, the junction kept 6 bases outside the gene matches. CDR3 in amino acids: CASRRDRTLNTEAFC. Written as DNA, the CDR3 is TGTGCCAGCAGACGGGACAGGACCTTGAACACTGAAGCTTTCTGT.

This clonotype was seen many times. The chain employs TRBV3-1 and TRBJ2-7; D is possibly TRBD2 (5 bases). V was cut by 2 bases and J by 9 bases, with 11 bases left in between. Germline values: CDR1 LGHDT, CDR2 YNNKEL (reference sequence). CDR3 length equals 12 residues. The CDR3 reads CASSQRGLGQYF. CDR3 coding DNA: TGTGCCAGCAGCCAACGCGGGCTTGGGCAGTACTTC.

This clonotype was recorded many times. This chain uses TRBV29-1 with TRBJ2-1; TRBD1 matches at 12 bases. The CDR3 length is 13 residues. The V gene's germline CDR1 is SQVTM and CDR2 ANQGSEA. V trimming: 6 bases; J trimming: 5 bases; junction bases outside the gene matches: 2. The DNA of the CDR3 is TGCAGCGTCGGGACAGGGGGCCACAATGAGCAGTTCTTC. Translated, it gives CSVGTGGHNEQFF.

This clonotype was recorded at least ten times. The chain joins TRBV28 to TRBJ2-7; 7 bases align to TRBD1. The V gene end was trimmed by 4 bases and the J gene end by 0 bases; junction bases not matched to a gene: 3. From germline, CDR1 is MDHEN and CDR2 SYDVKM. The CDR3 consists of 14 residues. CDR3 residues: CASSSRQGSYEQYF. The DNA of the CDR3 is TGTGCCAGCAGTTCTCGACAGGGCTCCTACGAGCAGTACTTC.

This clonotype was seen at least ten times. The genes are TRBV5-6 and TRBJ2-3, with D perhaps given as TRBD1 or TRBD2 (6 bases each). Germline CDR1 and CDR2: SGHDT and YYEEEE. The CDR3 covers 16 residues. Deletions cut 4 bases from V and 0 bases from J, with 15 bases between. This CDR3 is CASSIYRGPSTDTQYF. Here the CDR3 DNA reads TGTGCCAGCAGCATATATCGGGGGCCTAGCACAGATACGCAGTATTTT.

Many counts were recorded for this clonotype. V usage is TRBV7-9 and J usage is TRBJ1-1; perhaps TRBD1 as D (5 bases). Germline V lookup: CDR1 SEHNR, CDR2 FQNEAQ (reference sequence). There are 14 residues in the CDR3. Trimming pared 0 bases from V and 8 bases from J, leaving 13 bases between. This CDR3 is CASSLARDGMEAFF. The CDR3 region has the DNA TGTGCCAGCAGCTTAGCCAGGGACGGCATGGAAGCTTTCTTT.

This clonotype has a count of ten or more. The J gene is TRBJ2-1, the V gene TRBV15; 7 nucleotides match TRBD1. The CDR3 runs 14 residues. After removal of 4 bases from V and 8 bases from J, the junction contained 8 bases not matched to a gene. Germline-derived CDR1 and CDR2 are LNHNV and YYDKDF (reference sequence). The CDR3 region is CATSKETGFYEQFF. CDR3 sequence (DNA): TGTGCCACCAGCAAGGAGACAGGGTTCTATGAGCAGTTCTTC.

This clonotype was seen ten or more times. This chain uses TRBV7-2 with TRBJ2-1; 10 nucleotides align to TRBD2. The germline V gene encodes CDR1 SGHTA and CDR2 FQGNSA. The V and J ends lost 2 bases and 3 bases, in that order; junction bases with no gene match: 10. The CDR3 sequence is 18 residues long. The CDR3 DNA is TGTGCCAGCAGCTTAAGTTTACTAGCGGGGATAAGCTACAATGAGCAGTTCTTC. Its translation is CASSLSLLAGISYNEQFF. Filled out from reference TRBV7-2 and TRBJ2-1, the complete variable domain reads GAGVSQSPSNKVTEKGKDVELRCDPISGHTALYWYRQSLGQGLEFLIYFQGNSAPDKSGLPSDRFSAERTGGSVSTLTIQRTQQEDSAVYLCASSLSLLAGISYNEQFFGPGTRLTVL.

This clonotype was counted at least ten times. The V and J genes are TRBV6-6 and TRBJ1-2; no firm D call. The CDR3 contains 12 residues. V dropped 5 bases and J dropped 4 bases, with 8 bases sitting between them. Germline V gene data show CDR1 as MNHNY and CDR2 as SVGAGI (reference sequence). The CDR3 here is CASSTEVYGYTF. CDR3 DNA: TGTGCCAGCAGTACGGAGGTCTATGGCTACACCTTC.

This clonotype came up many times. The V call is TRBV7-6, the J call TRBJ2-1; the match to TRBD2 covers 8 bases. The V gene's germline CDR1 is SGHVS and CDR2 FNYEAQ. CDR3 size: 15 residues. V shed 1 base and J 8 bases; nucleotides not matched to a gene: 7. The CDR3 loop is CASSLEGSGVHEQFF. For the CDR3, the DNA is TGTGCCAGCAGCTTAGAGGGTAGCGGGGTGCATGAGCAGTTCTTC.

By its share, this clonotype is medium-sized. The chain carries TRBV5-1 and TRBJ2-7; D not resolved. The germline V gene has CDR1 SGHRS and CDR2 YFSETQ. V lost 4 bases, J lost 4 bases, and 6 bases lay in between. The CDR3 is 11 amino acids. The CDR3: CASSPGYEQYF. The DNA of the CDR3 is TGCGCCAGCAGCCCAGGATACGAGCAGTACTTC.

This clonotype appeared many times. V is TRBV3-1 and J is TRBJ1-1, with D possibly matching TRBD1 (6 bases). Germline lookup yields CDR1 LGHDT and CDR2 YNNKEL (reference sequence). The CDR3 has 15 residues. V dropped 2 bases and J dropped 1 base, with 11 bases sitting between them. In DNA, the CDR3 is TGTGCCAGCAGCCAATGGTTGGGACAGAACACTGAAGCTTTCTTT. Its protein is CASSQWLGQNTEAFF.

This CDR3 is CSARDRWTEAFF. DNA of the CDR3: TGCAGTGCTAGAGATCGTTGGACTGAAGCTTTCTTT. The chain joins TRBV20-1 to TRBJ1-1; no firm D call. Per the germline V gene, CDR1 is DFQATT and CDR2 is SNEGSKA (reference sequence). This CDR3 comprises 12 residues. The V end lost 0 bases, the J end lost 5 bases, and 7 bases lay between the germline ends.

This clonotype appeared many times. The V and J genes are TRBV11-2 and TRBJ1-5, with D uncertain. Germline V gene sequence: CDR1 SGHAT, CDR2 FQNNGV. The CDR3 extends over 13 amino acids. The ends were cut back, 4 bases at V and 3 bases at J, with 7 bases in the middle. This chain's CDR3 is CASSSYSNQPQHF. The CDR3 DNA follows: TGTGCCAGCAGCTCATACTCCAATCAGCCCCAGCATTTT.

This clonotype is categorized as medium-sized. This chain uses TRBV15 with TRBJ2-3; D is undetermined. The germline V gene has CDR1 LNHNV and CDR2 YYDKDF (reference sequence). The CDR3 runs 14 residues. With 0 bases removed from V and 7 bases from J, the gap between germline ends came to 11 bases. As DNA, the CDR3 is TGTGCCACCAGCAGAGATATGAGGTCAAATACGCAGTATTTT. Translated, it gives CATSRDMRSNTQYF.

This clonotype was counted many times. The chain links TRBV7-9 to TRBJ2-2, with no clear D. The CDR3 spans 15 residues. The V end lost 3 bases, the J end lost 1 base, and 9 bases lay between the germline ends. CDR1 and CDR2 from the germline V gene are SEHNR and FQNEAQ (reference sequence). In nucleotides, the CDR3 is TGTGCCAGCAGCTTGAGCCACGTGAACACCGGGGAGCTGTTTTTT. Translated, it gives CASSLSHVNTGELFF.

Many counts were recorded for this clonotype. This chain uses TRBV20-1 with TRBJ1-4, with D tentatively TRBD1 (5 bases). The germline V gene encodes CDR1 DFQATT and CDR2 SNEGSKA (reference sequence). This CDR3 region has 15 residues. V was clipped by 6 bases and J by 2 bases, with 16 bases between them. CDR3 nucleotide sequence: TGCAGTGCCCTGGTCGGGGCCGCGACTAATGAAAAACTGTTTTTT. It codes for CSALVGAATNEKLFF.

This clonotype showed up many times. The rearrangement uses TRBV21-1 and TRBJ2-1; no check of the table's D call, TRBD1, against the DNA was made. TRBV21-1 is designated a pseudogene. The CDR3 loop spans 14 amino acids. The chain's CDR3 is CASRWGASYNEQFF. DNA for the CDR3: TGTGCCAGCAGATGGGGGGCCTCCTACAATGAGCAGTTCTTC.

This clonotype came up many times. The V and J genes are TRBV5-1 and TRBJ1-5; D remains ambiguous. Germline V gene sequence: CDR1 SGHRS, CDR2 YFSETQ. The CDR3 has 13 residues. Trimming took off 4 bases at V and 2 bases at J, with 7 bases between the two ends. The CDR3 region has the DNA TGCGCCAGCAGCATTGAAGGCAATCAGCCCCAGCATTTT. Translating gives CASSIEGNQPQHF.

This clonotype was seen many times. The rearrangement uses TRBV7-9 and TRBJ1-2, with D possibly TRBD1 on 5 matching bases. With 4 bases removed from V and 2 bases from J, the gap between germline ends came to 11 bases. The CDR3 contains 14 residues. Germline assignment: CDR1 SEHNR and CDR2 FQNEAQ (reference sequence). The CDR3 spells CASSSRGGNYGYTF. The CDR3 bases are TGTGCCAGCAGCTCCCGTGGGGGGAACTATGGCTACACCTTC.

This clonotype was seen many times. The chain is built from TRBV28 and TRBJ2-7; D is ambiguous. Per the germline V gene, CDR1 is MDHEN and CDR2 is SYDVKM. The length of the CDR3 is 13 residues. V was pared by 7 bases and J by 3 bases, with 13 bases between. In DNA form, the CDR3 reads TGTGCCAGCAAATCCTGGGTCAGCTACGAGCAGTACTTC. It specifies CASKSWVSYEQYF.

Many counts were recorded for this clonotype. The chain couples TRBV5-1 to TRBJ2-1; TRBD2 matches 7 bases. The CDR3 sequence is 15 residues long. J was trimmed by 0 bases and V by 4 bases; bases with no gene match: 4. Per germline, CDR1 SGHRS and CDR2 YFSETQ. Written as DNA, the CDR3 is TGCGCCAGCAGCGTAAGCGGGACCTCCTACAATGAGCAGTTCTTC. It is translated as CASSVSGTSYNEQFF.

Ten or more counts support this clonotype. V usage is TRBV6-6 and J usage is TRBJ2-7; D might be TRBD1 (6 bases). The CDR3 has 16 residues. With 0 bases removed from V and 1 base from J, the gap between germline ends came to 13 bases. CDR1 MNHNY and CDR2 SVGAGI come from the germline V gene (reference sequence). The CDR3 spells CASSYSNSGASYEQYF. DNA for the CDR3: TGTGCCAGCAGTTACTCGAATTCAGGGGCTTCCTACGAGCAGTACTTC.